These 2 T cell receptor beta chains came from one sample sequenced in a study of CD8+ T cells in alopecia areata. Extracted RNA was reverse transcribed into cDNA, the sequencing template. TCRdb's table, derived via immunoSEQ multiplex PCR, lists solely in-frame clones and lacks some. The sample holds 200,000 or so clones; 57% are singletons and the top ten take less than 0.6%. The specimen was CD4+ T cells sorted from blood, collected at week 0. These TCRs come from a human donor with alopecia areata.

In its sample, this clone was seen once. The chain is built from TRBV4-1 and TRBJ1-2; no clear D. The CDR3 is made up of 14 amino acids. Germline V gene lookup returns CDR1 MGHRA and CDR2 YSYEKL. Trimming left V 5 bases short and J 4 bases short, with 14 bases between. The CDR3 region has the DNA TGCGCCAGCAGCTCTAACCGGGATTTCTATGGCTACACCTTC. Translation gives CASSSNRDFYGYTF.

The chain is built from TRBV19 and TRBJ1-2, with TRBD1 matching over 7 bases. With 3 bases clipped from V and 0 bases from J, the junction kept 4 bases outside the gene matches. Per the germline V gene, CDR1 is LNHDA and CDR2 is SQIVND (reference sequence). The CDR3 contains 15 residues. The DNA for the CDR3 is TGTGCCAGTAGTATGGGACAGACGACTAACTATGGCTACACCTTC. Translation gives CASSMGQTTNYGYTF.